These 2 T cell receptor beta chains originate from one sample sequenced in a study of blood T cell repertoires in COVID-19. Repertoires were generated with immunoSEQ multiplex PCR, while TCRdb's copy carries only in-frame clones and drops some. The profile covers approximately 340,000 clones, with approximately 90% appearing a single time and more than 7.5% taken by the ten largest. Sequencing input: peripheral blood. The receptors come from a man between 25 and 39 years old with COVID-19, enrolled during active disease.

CDR3 sequence: CASSIGTGAYTGELFF. CDR3 DNA sequence: TGTGCCAGCAGCATTGGGACAGGGGCCTACACCGGGGAGCTGTTTTTT. The chain carries TRBV9 and TRBJ2-2; 10 bases map to TRBD1. Germline CDR1 and CDR2: SGDLS and YYNGEE. After removal of 4 bases from V and 3 bases from J, the junction contained 6 bases not matched to a gene. The CDR3 extends over 16 amino acids.

V usage is TRBV6-5 and J usage is TRBJ2-7; TRBD1 aligns across 12 bases. Trimming removed 5 bases from V and 9 bases from J; junction bases left unmatched: 8. The CDR3 contains 14 residues. Germline-derived CDR1 and CDR2 are MNHEY and SVGAGI. The CDR3 here is CASSRGTGGIGQYF. The CDR3 DNA follows: TGTGCCAGCAGTCGAGGGACAGGGGGCATAGGGCAGTACTTC.